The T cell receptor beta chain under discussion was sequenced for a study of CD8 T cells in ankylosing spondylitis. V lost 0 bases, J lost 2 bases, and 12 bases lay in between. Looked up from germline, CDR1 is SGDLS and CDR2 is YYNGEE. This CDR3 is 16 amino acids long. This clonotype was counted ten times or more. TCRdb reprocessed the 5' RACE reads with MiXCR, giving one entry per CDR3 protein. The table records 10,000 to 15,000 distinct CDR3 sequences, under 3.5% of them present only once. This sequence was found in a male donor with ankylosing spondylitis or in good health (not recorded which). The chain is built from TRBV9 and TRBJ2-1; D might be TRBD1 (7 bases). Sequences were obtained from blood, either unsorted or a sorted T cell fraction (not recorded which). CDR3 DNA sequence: TGTGCCAGCAGCGTAGCGGGGGACAGCGCCTACAATGAGCAGTTCTTC. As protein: CASSVAGDSAYNEQFF.